Following are 19 T cell receptor beta chains from one sample sequenced in a study of blood T cell repertoires in COVID-19. Assay: immunoSEQ multiplex PCR; the TCRdb copy retains only in-frame clones and omits some. Of roughly 300,000 clones in the sample, just under 90% were seen once. Sample: peripheral blood. These receptors came from a woman in her twenties or thirties with COVID-19, enrolled during active disease.

On this clone: The junction shows a germline mismatch at one end, possibly a read error. The chain has TRBV2 and TRBJ1-1; D is uncertain. Germline lookup yields CDR1 SNHLY and CDR2 FYNNEI. The CDR3 contains 10 residues. This CDR3 reads CASSEEREWF. CDR3 DNA sequence: TGTGCCAGCAGTGAAGAAAGAGAGTGGTTT.

This clone has a handful of counts. The chain has TRBV29-1 and TRBJ1-2; D might be TRBD1 (5 bases). The CDR3 sequence is 14 residues long. Trimming shortened V by 5 bases and J by 6 bases, and 19 bases separated the two germline ends. The germline CDR1 and CDR2 sequences are SQVTM and ANQGSEA. CDR3 amino acids: CSVPEGAWGDGYTF. The CDR3 coding sequence is TGCAGCGTTCCAGAAGGGGCTTGGGGGGATGGCTACACCTTC.

The CDR3 is CASSFGTESEAFF. For the CDR3, the DNA is TGTGCCAGCAGCTTCGGGACAGAGAGTGAAGCTTTCTTT. The V gene is TRBV7-9, the J gene TRBJ1-1, with 7 nucleotides matching TRBD1. J was trimmed by 7 bases and V by 3 bases; bases with no gene match: 5. CDR1 is SEHNR, CDR2 FQNEAQ, per germline (reference sequence). The CDR3 is 13 residues long.

The V gene is TRBV5-7, the J gene TRBJ2-7, with a tentative D call TRBD2 (5 bases). TRBV5-7 is noted as an ORF with a role that remains uncertain. The CDR3 contains 16 residues. Trimming took 2 bases from V and 5 from J, leaving 20 bases between them. CDR3 sequence reads: CASSFPRGRRFDEQYF. CDR3 coding DNA: TGTGCCAGCAGCTTTCCCCGAGGGCGAAGGTTCGACGAGCAGTACTTC.

This chain connects TRBV19 to TRBJ1-2, with D perhaps matching TRBD1 (6 bases). The CDR3 has 16 residues. Trimming shortened V by 8 bases and J by 4 bases, and 23 bases separated the two germline ends. Germline V lookup: CDR1 LNHDA, CDR2 SQIVND (reference sequence). CDR3 sequence reads: CASSNPRDNGFYGYTF. DNA of the CDR3: TGTGCCAGTTCAAACCCCCGGGACAACGGATTCTATGGCTACACCTTC.

The V call is TRBV6-1, the J call TRBJ1-4; 8 positions agree with TRBD1. V was pared by 0 bases and J by 7 bases, with 4 bases of the junction left unmatched. The CDR3 extends over 15 amino acids. Germline lookup yields CDR1 MNHNS and CDR2 SASEGT. CDR3 in DNA: TGTGCCAGCAGTGAAGCGGGGACAGGTCGTGAAAAACTGTTTTTT. Protein: CASSEAGTGREKLFF.

The V gene is TRBV12-3 or TRBV12-4, the J gene TRBJ2-7, with D tentatively TRBD1 (7 bases). The CDR3 totals 13 residues. Trimming pared 6 bases from V and 7 bases from J, leaving 16 bases between. The CDR3 DNA reads as TGTGCCAGCAGATCTGACAGGGCGGGGGAGCAGTACTTC. Its protein product is CASRSDRAGEQYF.

The chain carries TRBV4-2 and TRBJ1-3, with TRBD1 matching over 7 bases. The germline V gene has CDR1 LGHNA and CDR2 YNFKEQ. J lost 1 base, V lost 0 bases, and 3 bases had no gene match. The CDR3 is 16 residues long. The CDR3, as DNA: TGTGCCAGCAGCCAAGAGACAGGGCTATCTGGAAACACCATATATTTT. Translating gives CASSQETGLSGNTIYF.

V is TRBV5-1 and J is TRBJ1-1; a possible D gene is TRBD1 (6 bases). The CDR3 is made up of 13 amino acids. V lost 4 bases to trimming and J lost 3 bases, with 10 bases between them. From germline, CDR1 is SGHRS and CDR2 YFSETQ. This chain's CDR3 is CASSRTDYTEAFF. For the CDR3, the DNA is TGCGCCAGCAGCCGGACAGACTACACTGAAGCTTTCTTT.

This chain uses TRBV12-3 or TRBV12-4 with TRBJ2-1; D might be TRBD1 (6 bases). The CDR3 has 13 residues. Deletions cut 1 base from V and 12 bases from J, with 13 bases between. This CDR3 reads CASSLDRASGQFF. CDR3 nucleotide sequence: TGTGCCAGCAGTTTAGACAGGGCCAGTGGGCAGTTCTTC.

This chain links TRBV5-1 with TRBJ2-2; a weak D match, TRBD2 (7 bases). From germline, CDR1 is SGHRS and CDR2 YFSETQ. With 7 bases removed from V and 5 bases from J, the gap between germline ends came to 15 bases. The CDR3 length is 14 residues. CDR3 loop: CASRPGGATGELFF. CDR3 bases: TGCGCCAGCCGCCCGGGGGGCGCGACCGGGGAGCTGTTTTTT.

CDR3: CSALEGNLNTEAFF. CDR3 coding DNA: TGCAGCGCCTTGGAGGGCAATTTGAACACTGAAGCTTTCTTT. V gene TRBV29-1 combines with J gene TRBJ1-1; D not certain. This CDR3 contains 14 residues. The V and J ends lost 7 bases and 0 bases respectively, with 15 bases between them. CDR1 and CDR2 (germline): SQVTM, ANQGSEA.

The chain uses TRBV27 and TRBJ1-6; no clear D. The V end was cut by 6 bases, the J end by 0 bases, with 9 bases between. CDR3 length: 15 residues. Germline CDR1 and CDR2: MNHEY and SMNVEV (reference sequence). CDR3 sequence reads: CASSGISSYNSPLHF. DNA for the CDR3: TGTGCCAGCAGCGGGATAAGCTCCTATAATTCACCCCTCCACTTT.

This chain uses TRBV5-5 with TRBJ1-1; D ambiguous. Trimming removed 2 bases from V and 2 bases from J, with 10 bases in between. Germline V gives CDR1 SGHKS, CDR2 YYEKEE (reference sequence). The length of the CDR3 is 14 residues. CDR3 DNA: TGTGCCAGCAGCTTATCTTTGGCCAACACTGAAGCTTTCTTT. Protein product: CASSLSLANTEAFF.

This clone was counted a few times. The rearrangement links TRBV5-8 to TRBJ1-6; 10 bases map to TRBD1. V lost 4 bases to trimming and J lost 0 bases; unmatched junction nucleotides: 10. Germline assignment: CDR1 SGHTS and CDR2 YDEGEE. CDR3 length equals 19 residues. CDR3 bases: TGTGCCAGCAGCCCCGGGACAGGGGAACTTAGCTCCTATAATTCACCCCTCCACTTT. Translating gives CASSPGTGELSSYNSPLHF.

The chain recombines TRBV27 with TRBJ1-6; weak D call: TRBD1 (6 bases). Between the trimmed V and J ends, which lost 6 bases and 6 bases, there was a span of 12 bases. CDR3 length: 14 amino acids. Germline-derived CDR1 and CDR2 are MNHEY and SMNVEV (reference sequence). CDR3 sequence: CASRLDSFNSPLHF. Here the CDR3 DNA reads TGTGCCAGCAGGCTGGACAGCTTTAATTCACCCCTCCACTTT.

This clone was seen more than once but under ten times. V and J are TRBV6-5 and TRBJ1-4; D call uncertain. This CDR3 has 14 residues. Trimming left V 7 bases short and J 7 bases short, with 16 bases between. Germline CDR1 reads MNHEY; CDR2 reads SVGAGI. DNA for the CDR3: TGTGCCAGCATCCAAGCAGGCCCGTCTGAAAAACTGTTTTTT. Residues: CASIQAGPSEKLFF.

This chain connects TRBV7-2 to TRBJ2-1; the D is unclear. This CDR3 has 15 amino acids. V lost 7 bases, J lost 4 bases, and 17 bases lay in between. CDR1 SGHTA and CDR2 FQGNSA come from the germline V gene. In DNA form, the CDR3 reads TGTGCCAGCACCCCCCGAGATAGATTATACAATGAGCAGTTCTTC. Amino acid sequence: CASTPRDRLYNEQFF.

For this clone: Other DNA sequences in the same sample also yield this CDR3. The genes are TRBV6-5 and TRBJ1-2; tentatively, D is TRBD1 (5 bases). V was shortened by 5 bases and J by 4 bases, with 11 bases between the two germline ends. Germline V CDR1 and CDR2: MNHEY, SVGAGI. This CDR3 has 13 amino acids. This CDR3 is CASSPGGSYGYTF. CDR3 coding DNA: TGTGCCAGCAGTCCCGGGGGGAGCTATGGCTACACCTTC.